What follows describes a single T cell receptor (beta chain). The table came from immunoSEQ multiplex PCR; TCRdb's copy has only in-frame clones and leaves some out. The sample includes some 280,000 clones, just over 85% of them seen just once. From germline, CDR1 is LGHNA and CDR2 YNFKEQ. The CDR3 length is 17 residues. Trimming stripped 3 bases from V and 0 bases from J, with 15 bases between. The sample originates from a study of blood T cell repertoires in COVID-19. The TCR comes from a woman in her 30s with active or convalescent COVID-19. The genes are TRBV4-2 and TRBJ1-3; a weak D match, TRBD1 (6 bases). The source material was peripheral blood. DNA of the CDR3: TGTGCCAGCAGCCATGCTGAGACAGGACTCTCTGGAAACACCATATATTTT. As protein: CASSHAETGLSGNTIYF.